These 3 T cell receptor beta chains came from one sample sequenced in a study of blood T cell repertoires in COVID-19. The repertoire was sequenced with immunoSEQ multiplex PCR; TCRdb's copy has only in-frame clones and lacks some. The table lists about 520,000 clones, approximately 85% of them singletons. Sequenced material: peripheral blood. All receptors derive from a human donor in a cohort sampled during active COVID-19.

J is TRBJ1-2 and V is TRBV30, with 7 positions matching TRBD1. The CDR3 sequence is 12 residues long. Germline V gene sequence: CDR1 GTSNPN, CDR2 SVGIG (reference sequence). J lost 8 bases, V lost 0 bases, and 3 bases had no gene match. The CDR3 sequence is CAWSVVGGGYTF. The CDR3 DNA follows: TGTGCCTGGAGTGTAGTAGGGGGCGGCTACACCTTC.

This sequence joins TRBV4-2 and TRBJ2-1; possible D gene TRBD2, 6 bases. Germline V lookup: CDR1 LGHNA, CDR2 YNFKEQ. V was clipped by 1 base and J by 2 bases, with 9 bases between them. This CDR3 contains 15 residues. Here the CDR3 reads CASSQGGEAYNEQFF. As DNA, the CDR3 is TGTGCCAGCAGCCAAGGCGGGGAGGCCTACAATGAGCAGTTCTTC.

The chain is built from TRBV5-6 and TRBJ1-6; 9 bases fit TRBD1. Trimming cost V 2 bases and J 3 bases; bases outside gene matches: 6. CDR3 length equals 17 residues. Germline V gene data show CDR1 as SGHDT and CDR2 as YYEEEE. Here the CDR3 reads CASSLIPGQGYNSPLHF. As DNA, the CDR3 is TGTGCCAGCAGCTTAATCCCGGGACAGGGCTATAATTCACCCCTCCACTTT.